This T cell receptor (beta chain) derives from a study of Ad26.COV2.S vaccination and SARS-CoV-2 variants (dated by TCRdb to the early 2020s). Context from the whole study: Vaccine-arm donors came from COV1001, a multicentre, randomized, double-blind, placebo-controlled phase I-IIa trial of Ad26.COV2.S in healthy adults. Ad26.COV2.S was administered intramuscularly at a dose of 5x10^10 or 1x10^11 viral particles, either as one shot or as two shots given 56 days apart. Sequencing of the TCRbeta repertoire served to evaluate the specificity and breadth of SARS-CoV-2-reactive T cell receptors following Ad26.COV2.S vaccination. The TCR-sequenced set comprised around 30 samples: some 20 Ad26.COV2.S vaccine recipients, 5 placebo recipients and 8 SARS-CoV-2 convalescent individuals. Trial participants were randomized into five groups of five, in which low-dose or high-dose Ad26.COV2.S was given once or twice, or placebo was given on both occasions. Investigators remained blinded to trial group allocation during experiments and outcome assessment.

Concerning this clone: Its antigen target is currently unknown. Within one base of it there is no much larger clone, and no base qualities were kept.

General findings and caveats noted by the study authors: The authors noted that total T cell responses may have been underestimated by the TCR breadth and depth analyses. Spike-specific TCR breadth was higher in Ad26.COV2.S recipients than in placebo recipients (P = 0.0014). Comparing responses between vaccine doses or regimens was not something the study was powered to do. Comparable non-spike TCR breadth was observed between vaccine and placebo recipients, consistent with only spike being contained in the vaccine. After vaccination, substantial breadth of spike-specific CD8+ and CD4+ T cell responses was reported.

For this chain, trimming is 8 bases at the V end and 6 bases at the J end, and the number of junction bases without a gene match is 4. The germline V gene (reference sequence) specifies LNHDA as CDR1 and SQIVND as CDR2. Including the terminal cysteine and phenylalanine, the CDR3 comprises 13 residues. Only the CDR3 part of the read is kept: 39 bases, read in frame from the first base. The treatment or condition label here, explained by the study, means: approximately 18 received Ad26.COV2.S at low or high dose, single or two shots; several received placebo; per-sample allocation not given. Repertoires of vaccine and placebo recipients were sequenced from samples collected on day 63 after the first injection. Between 29 July and 7 August 2020, Cohort 1b enrolled some 25 adults aged 18-55 years at one site in Boston, USA. Ad26.COV2.S was a replication-incompetent adenovirus type 26 vector that expressed a prefusion-stabilized SARS-CoV-2 spike protein derived from the original Wuhan strain.

TCRbeta CDR3 regions were sequenced with the immunoSEQ Assay. After extraction, genomic DNA underwent amplification by bias-controlled multiplex PCR, followed by high-throughput sequencing. In the authors' own workflow: Collapsing and filtering of sequences were performed to quantify the absolute abundance of each unique TCRbeta CDR3 region. Usable DNA was measured by amplifying reference genes present in all nucleated cells, and TCRbeta template counts were normalized to that usable DNA to estimate T cell fraction. Repertoire TCRs were annotated as SARS-CoV-2-specific when V gene, CDR3 amino acid sequence and J gene were exactly matched to a known reactive TCR set. The reference SARS-CoV-2 TCR set was obtained from MIRA and was filtered for enrichment in COVID-19-positive ImmuneCODE repertoires, whereby public or cross-reactive TCRs were removed. Based on the MIRA antigens, annotated TCRs were further analysed at the level of specific ORF or position within ORF. Breadth was defined as the number of annotated unique rearrangements divided by the total number of unique productive rearrangements, and depth was defined as the summed frequency of the annotated unique rearrangements. Two-sided Wilcoxon rank-sum tests were used to compare TCR breadth between groups. Entries here come from immuneACCESS through TCRdb and include only in-frame sequences with V and J called. Some clones fail to appear in such tables; in the studies checked, an unresolved V gene covers under half of the shortfall, and the cause of the remainder is unknown. V, J and clone size are those of that table, while D and trimming were read from the DNA. The sample contains about 370,000 clones, 89% of them found a single time. The top ten constitute around 2% of the sample.

This material consisted of peripheral blood, taken in a trial of Ad26.COV2.S vaccine versus placebo. This clonotype was obtained from a person between 18 and 65 years old who received the Ad26.COV2.S COVID-19 vaccine or a placebo. The V and J genes are TRBV19 and TRBJ2-2, and 9 junction bases match TRBD1. The DNA sequence reads TGTGCCAGTCACCGGGACAGGGCCGGGGAGCTGTTTTTT. Protein translation: CASHRDRAGELFF.